A selection of T cell receptor beta chains follows, all from one sample in a study of shared T cell receptors in the human thymus. Sequenced by immunoSEQ multiplex PCR; TCRdb stores in-frame clones only, minus some. This sample has approximately 580,000 clones, with about 84% found just once. Separately, the same data were catalogued under a study of human thymus T cells.

Sequenced sample: thymocytes. All receptors come from a boy younger than two with a congenital heart defect. Each CDR3 is given with its conserved first and last residue. Each record gives: V gene, clone size, J gene, D gene, CDR3 DNA, CDR3 protein. D genes are given only for firm matches. Size is omitted from some rows. Given values are once, few, many or a class for expanded clones.

TRBV12-5,.,TRBJ2-3,.,TGTGCTAGTGGTCAGGGCCCTTACCCCCACCAGTATTTT,CASGQGPYPHQYF
TRBV19,.,TRBJ1-2,.,TGTGCCAGTAGTATAGGGGGCGGCTCTAACTATGGCTACACCTTC,CASSIGGGSNYGYTF
TRBV27,.,TRBJ2-7,TRBD1,TGTGCCAGCAGTTTACGGACAGGGGCGAGATACGAGCAGTACTTC,CASSLRTGARYEQYF
TRBV28,few,TRBJ2-7,.,TGTGCCAGCACCCAGGGGACCCGGTGGGAGCAGTACTTC,CASTQGTRWEQYF
TRBV11-2,.,TRBJ2-1,TRBD2,TGTGCCAGCAGCTTAAACCGGGGGGTTTACAATGAGCAGTTCTTC,CASSLNRGVYNEQFF
TRBV5-1,.,TRBJ2-7,.,TGCGCCAGCAGTTGTTCCCGGGAGCGCTCCTACGAGCAGTACTTC,CASSCSRERSYEQYF
TRBV4-3,.,TRBJ2-3,.,TGCGCCAGCAGCCACGGTCGGAGCACAGATACGCAGTATTTT,CASSHGRSTDTQYF
TRBV30,.,TRBJ2-7,.,TGTGCCTGGAGTCTTGGGCTCACCTACGAGCAGTACTTC,CAWSLGLTYEQYF
TRBV7-2,.,TRBJ1-5,.,TGTGCCAGCAGCTTAGGTTCGAGCAGGGGTGTGCAGCCCCAGCATTTT,CASSLGSSRGVQPQHF
TRBV19,once,TRBJ1-1,.,TGTGCCAGTAGTAGAAGGGAGTTTCGGTACACTGAAGCTTTCTTT,CASSRREFRYTEAFF
TRBV6-1,.,TRBJ2-1,.,TGTGCCAGCAGTGAAATCAGGGGGGCCCGTGGGGAGCAGTTCTTC,CASSEIRGARGEQFF
TRBV30,.,TRBJ2-1,.,TGTGCCTGGAGTGTCCCGACCCAAGAAACCGCGGGGTTCTTC,CAWSVPTQETAGFF
TRBV7-9,once,TRBJ2-1,.,TGTGCCAGCATCCCGTCCTACAATGAGCAGTTCTTC,CASIPSYNEQFF
TRBV7-9,.,TRBJ2-2,.,TGTGCCAGCAGCTTCAGGGTTCCGAACACCGGGGAGCTGTTTTTT,CASSFRVPNTGELFF
TRBV25-1,.,TRBJ1-5,TRBD1,TGTGCCAGCAGTCACAGGGGATTCAATCAGCCCCAGCATTTT,CASSHRGFNQPQHF
TRBV4-2,.,TRBJ2-3,TRBD2,TGTGCCAGCAGCCAAGGTCTAGCGGGAGCAGATACGCAGTATTTT,CASSQGLAGADTQYF
TRBV11-3,.,TRBJ1-1,TRBD1,TGTGCCAGCAGCTTAGGCCCCACCGACAGGGACCACCCTGAAGCTTTCTTT,CASSLGPTDRDHPEAFF